This paragraph reports one T cell receptor beta chain. Its antigen is not identified. Some clones are missing from TCRdb's copy, which holds only in-frame ones; the method was immunoSEQ multiplex PCR. Here the sample spans about 36,000 clones, roughly 69% being singletons. Germline V gene lookup returns CDR1 SGHAT and CDR2 FQNNGV. The J segment lost 12 bases and the V segment lost 0 bases, leaving 8 bases of the junction unmatched. CDR3 length: 14 amino acids. This entry belongs to a study of vaccination effects on CD4 cells after COVID-19. Looking at the study overall: The study sampled two convalescent patients 16 days and one week before vaccination. Study-level points and caveats: Both infection-induced and vaccine-induced clones contracted markedly at late post-vaccination timepoints.

Antigen-specific CD4+ T cell clonotypes were called by their expansion after viral peptide-pool culture in ViraFEST. Following culture for ten to eleven days, CD4+ T cells were isolated. The person's infection with SARS-CoV-2, confirmed by PCR, took place between March and December 2020. Cultures had half their medium replaced with IL-2 medium on days 3 and 7. The receptor was derived from a human donor who had a prior SARS-CoV-2 infection. The V and J genes are TRBV11-2 and TRBJ2-1, with 7 positions matching TRBD1. The specimen was CD4+ T cells from PBMCs cultured with HCoV-NL63 spike peptides, collected before COVID-19 vaccination. CDR3 DNA sequence: TGTGCCAGCAGCTTAGATCGTAGGGGGCAAAGGCAGTTCTTC. Residues: CASSLDRRGQRQFF.